This T cell receptor beta chain was identified during a study of vaccination and CD4 T cells after COVID-19. CD4+ T cells that had been cultured provided DNA sequenced with the Oncomine TCR Beta short-read assay. MiXCR, run by TCRdb on the PCR reads, gives a single entry per CDR3 protein. The sample records 20,000 to 25,000 distinct CDR3 sequences, over 25% being singletons. Comments on this clonotype: The antigen is not known.

Treatment in this sample: approximately 9-day PBMC culture with coronavirus spike peptide pools or control peptides (ViraFEST assay). Each well held 2 million to 2.5 million PBMCs in IL-2 (about 10 IU/ml) medium with roughly 9.7 ug/ml peptide pools. Trimming stripped 1 base from V and 3 bases from J, with 17 bases between. The CDR3 totals 16 residues. Germline V gives CDR1 DFQATT, CDR2 SNEGSKA (reference sequence). The chain employs TRBV20-1 and TRBJ2-3; D might be TRBD2 (5 bases). The clonotype originates from a human donor with COVID-19. Specimen: cultured CD4+ T cells from blood. This CDR3 is CSARAYLSGSTDTQYF. The CDR3 DNA is TGCAGTGCTAGAGCCTATTTGTCGGGGAGTACAGATACGCAGTATTTT.